The 29 T cell receptor beta chains reported below all come from one sample, sequenced in a study of shared clonotypes between healthy human individuals. The protocol was immunoSEQ multiplex PCR, while the TCRdb copy is restricted to in-frame clones and leaves out a portion. The sample holds around 2.1 million clones, 90% to 97% seen once. The sequenced material came from naive CD4+ T cells sorted from blood. Regarding subset: CD45RA+ positively selected. These receptors were obtained from a man between 18 and 29 years old in good health.

The chain has TRBV30 and TRBJ1-2; D gene uncertain. The CDR3 runs 12 residues. V was pared by 5 bases and J by 2 bases, with 9 bases between. The germline gives CDR1 GTSNPN, CDR2 SVGIG (reference sequence). The CDR3 sequence is CAWAAQNYGYTF. The CDR3, as DNA: TGTGCCTGGGCGGCACAGAACTATGGCTACACCTTC. Full variable domain (rest looked up from reference TRBV30 and TRBJ1-2): SQTIHQWPATLVQPVGSPLSLECTVEGTSNPNLYWYRQAAGRGLQLLFYSVGIGQISSEVPQNLSASRPQDRQFILSSKKLLLSDSGFYLCAWAAQNYGYTFGSGTRLTVV.

This chain links TRBV6-5 with TRBJ2-1; D may be TRBD1 (6 bases). Germline V CDR1 and CDR2: MNHEY, SVGAGI. The CDR3 has 12 amino acids. Trimming shortened V by 6 bases and J by 8 bases, and 11 bases separated the two germline ends. CDR3 bases: TGTGCCAGCAGCAGGGGTTGGGATGAGCAGTTCTTC. It is translated as CASSRGWDEQFF.

V gene TRBV6-1 combines with J gene TRBJ1-1; TRBD1 might be the D (6 bases). This CDR3 is 13 amino acids long. CDR1 is MNHNS, CDR2 SASEGT, per germline. Trimming left V 6 bases short and J 1 base short, with 9 bases between. CDR3 protein: CASRGASNTEAFF. As DNA, the CDR3 is TGTGCCAGCAGGGGGGCGTCGAACACTGAAGCTTTCTTT.

Only a few counts were recorded for this clone. The junction does not match germline at one end; this may be a read error. This chain connects TRBV2 to TRBJ1-1; a possible D gene is TRBD1 (5 bases). The germline gives CDR1 SNHLY, CDR2 FYNNEI. The CDR3 contains 15 residues. The CDR3 DNA reads as TGTGCCAGCAGTGAAGGACAGACGATGAACACTGAAGCTTCCTTT. Its protein is CASSEGQTMNTEASF.

This clone showed up just once. The V and J genes are TRBV18 and TRBJ1-2; 9 positions agree with TRBD1. This CDR3 region has 13 residues. Unmatched junction bases numbered 1, after V lost 6 bases and J lost 2 bases. The germline V gene has CDR1 KGHSH and CDR2 LQKENI. The CDR3 spells CASSDRGNYGYTF. The CDR3 DNA sequence: TGTGCCAGCTCTGACAGGGGGAACTATGGCTACACCTTC.

J is TRBJ1-6 and V is TRBV11-2; weak D call: TRBD1 (6 bases). The CDR3 totals 14 residues. Trimming removed 5 bases at V and 7 bases at J, with 12 bases between. Germline values: CDR1 SGHAT, CDR2 FQNNGV. CDR3 protein: CASSQITGNSPLHF. CDR3 DNA: TGTGCCAGCAGCCAGATTACAGGGAATTCACCCCTCCACTTT. The full variable domain, rest sourced from reference TRBV11-2 and TRBJ1-6, is EAGVAQSPRYKIIEKRQSVAFWCNPISGHATLYWYQQILGQGPKLLIQFQNNGVVDDSQLPKDRFSAERLKGVDSTLKIQPAKLEDSAVYLCASSQITGNSPLHFGNGTRLTVT.

This chain links TRBV20-1 with TRBJ2-3; D may be TRBD2 (6 bases). CDR3 size: 11 residues. In germline, CDR1 is DFQATT, CDR2 SNEGSKA (reference sequence). The germline V and J ends were trimmed by 5 bases and 8 bases, with 11 bases remaining between them. This chain's CDR3 is CSAYAGGTQYF. The CDR3 bases are TGCAGTGCTTACGCCGGGGGTACGCAGTATTTT.

V is TRBV28 and J is TRBJ1-1; 7 bases line up with TRBD1. The junction had 5 bases not matched to a gene; V was cut back by 9 bases and J by 1 base. Germline V gives CDR1 MDHEN, CDR2 SYDVKM. The CDR3 is 13 amino acids. CDR3 nucleotides: TGTGCCAGTACAGGGGCCCAGAACACTGAAGCTTTCTTT. Residues: CASTGAQNTEAFF.

This sequence joins TRBV7-3 and TRBJ2-7; TRBD1 aligns across 10 bases. From germline, CDR1 is SGHTA and CDR2 FQGTGA. Trimming cost V 5 bases and J 3 bases; bases outside gene matches: 1. CDR3 length: 13 amino acids. The CDR3 DNA reads as TGTGCCAGCAGCCGGGACAGGGGCTACGAGCAGTACTTC. Its translation is CASSRDRGYEQYF.

V and J are TRBV29-1 and TRBJ1-1; D might be TRBD1 (5 bases). V lost 6 bases and J lost 5, with 16 bases in between. Germline V gene lookup returns CDR1 SQVTM and CDR2 ANQGSEA. The CDR3 extends over 13 amino acids. The CDR3 DNA reads TGCAGCGTGTTAATGGGGGGGGTGACTGAAGCTTTCTTT. Its protein product is CSVLMGGVTEAFF.

The chain employs TRBV6-1 and TRBJ2-4, with TRBD2 identical over 7 bases. Germline values: CDR1 MNHNS, CDR2 SASEGT. The CDR3 has 20 residues. V lost 1 base to trimming and J lost 0 bases; unmatched junction nucleotides: 15. The DNA of the CDR3 is TGTGCCAGCAGTGAAGAACCCCCCGAGACTAGCACGGTAGCCAAAAACATTCAGTACTTC. It is translated as CASSEEPPETSTVAKNIQYF.

The J gene is TRBJ1-3, the V gene TRBV5-1, with TRBD1 identical over 10 bases. The V gene's germline CDR1 is SGHRS and CDR2 YFSETQ. J lost 8 bases, V lost 0 bases, and 2 bases had no gene match. This CDR3 contains 14 residues. The CDR3 protein is CASSLAGQGDTIYF. CDR3 nucleotide sequence: TGCGCCAGCAGCTTGGCCGGACAGGGGGACACCATATATTTT.

This chain connects TRBV11-1 to TRBJ1-1; 8 bases agree with TRBD1. The CDR3 covers 14 residues. J lost 4 bases, V lost 5 bases, and 6 bases had no gene match. CDR1 and CDR2 from the germline V gene are SGHAT and FQDESV (reference sequence). CDR3 coding DNA: TGTGCCAGCAGCCCTGACAGGGGAATCACTGAAGCTTTCTTT. Amino acid sequence: CASSPDRGITEAFF. Filled out from reference TRBV11-1 and TRBJ1-1, the complete variable domain reads EAEVAQSPRYKITEKSQAVAFWCDPISGHATLYWYRQILGQGPELLVQFQDESVVDDSQLPKDRFSAERLKGVDSTLKIQPAELGDSAMYLCASSPDRGITEAFFGQGTRLTVV.

The chain's CDR3 is CASSPGTGKSYTF. The CDR3 DNA is TGCGCCAGCAGCCCAGGGACAGGGAAGTCCTACACCTTC. The V call is TRBV5-1, the J call TRBJ1-2; 9 bases line up with TRBD1. The J segment lost 10 bases and the V segment lost 4 bases, leaving 8 bases of the junction unmatched. The germline CDR1 and CDR2 sequences are SGHRS and YFSETQ. This CDR3 is 13 amino acids long.

This sequence joins TRBV25-1 and TRBJ1-2; 8 bases fit TRBD1. Looked up from germline, CDR1 is MGHDK and CDR2 is SYGVNS. This CDR3 comprises 13 residues. The ends lost 4 bases at V and 6 bases at J; junction bases unmatched: 4. The CDR3 loop is CASSGQGIDGYTF. CDR3 DNA: TGTGCCAGCAGTGGACAGGGGATCGATGGCTACACCTTC.

The chain uses TRBV2 and TRBJ2-2, with 9 bases lining up with TRBD2. The CDR3 has 16 residues. Germline-derived CDR1 and CDR2 are SNHLY and FYNNEI. V lost 3 bases and J lost 2; bases outside the gene matches: 4. Written as DNA, the CDR3 is TGTGCCAGCAGTGATCAGACTAGCGGAAACACCGGGGAGCTGTTTTTT. Amino acid sequence: CASSDQTSGNTGELFF.

Points on this clone: This same CDR3 is encoded by further DNA sequences in the sample. The rearrangement joins TRBV2 to TRBJ2-3; no definite D call. V dropped 3 bases and J dropped 1 base, with 2 bases sitting between them. The CDR3 length is 12 residues. Germline V lookup: CDR1 SNHLY, CDR2 FYNNEI. This CDR3 is CASSERTDTQYF. In nucleotides, the CDR3 is TGTGCCAGCAGTGAGCGCACAGATACGCAGTATTTT.

For this clone: At the DNA level, this CDR3 is encoded by other sequences in the same sample as well. This rearrangement joins TRBV11-2 to TRBJ2-7; TRBD1 agrees at 7 bases. The CDR3 covers 13 residues. V was pared by 5 bases and J by 4 bases, with 5 bases of the junction left unmatched. Germline CDR1 SGHAT, CDR2 FQNNGV. The CDR3 is CASSLTGIYEQYF. The CDR3 coding sequence is TGTGCCAGCAGCCTGACAGGGATTTACGAGCAGTACTTC.

This chain uses TRBV5-4 with TRBJ2-2, with TRBD2 matching 12 bases. Germline V lookup: CDR1 SGHNT, CDR2 YYREEE (reference sequence). This CDR3 region has 16 residues. The V segment lost 5 bases and the J segment 2 bases; nucleotides outside the gene matches: 4. CDR3 bases: TGTGCCAGCAGGAGGACTAGCGGGGAAAACACCGGGGAGCTGTTTTTT. This sequence encodes CASRRTSGENTGELFF.

The chain is built from TRBV27 and TRBJ2-7; 8 bases are a match to TRBD1. V shed 0 bases, J shed 7 bases, and the junction held 5 bases outside the gene matches. Germline V gene data show CDR1 as MNHEY and CDR2 as SMNVEV (reference sequence). The length of the CDR3 is 14 residues. CDR3 nucleotides: TGTGCCAGCAGTTTATCATTCAACAGGGGGGAGCAGTACTTC. Translation gives CASSLSFNRGEQYF.

This rearrangement joins TRBV10-1 to TRBJ2-3, with unresolved D. Trimming stripped 2 bases from V and 0 bases from J, with 9 bases between. The CDR3 is 15 residues long. Germline lookup yields CDR1 WNHNN and CDR2 SYGVQD (reference sequence). CDR3: CASSEHYLSTDTQYF. The CDR3 DNA follows: TGCGCCAGCAGTGAGCACTATCTTAGCACAGATACGCAGTATTTT.

V and J are TRBV7-8 and TRBJ1-6; D unresolved. Trimming removed 0 bases from V and 10 bases from J, with 13 bases in between. This CDR3 region has 15 residues. The germline gives CDR1 SGHVS, CDR2 FQNEAQ. For the CDR3, the DNA is TGTGCCAGCAGCTTAGCGCGCGCAGTAGGCTCACCCCTCCACTTT. It translates to CASSLARAVGSPLHF.

The chain joins TRBV6-5 to TRBJ2-1, with 7 bases identical to TRBD1. CDR3 size: 15 residues. V lost 5 bases, J lost 4 bases, and 8 bases stayed unmatched. The germline gives CDR1 MNHEY, CDR2 SVGAGI. The CDR3 region has the DNA TGTGCCAGCAGTCCCCGGGACAGATCGTACAATGAGCAGTTCTTC. This codes for CASSPRDRSYNEQFF.

This chain connects TRBV14 to TRBJ2-3; tentative D call: TRBD2 (6 bases). Germline assignment: CDR1 SGHDN and CDR2 FVKESK. CDR3 length: 13 amino acids. V was trimmed by 5 bases and J by 6 bases, leaving 12 bases between them. For the CDR3, the DNA is TGTGCCAGCAGCTCACCACGGGAGGATACGCAGTATTTT. Translation: CASSSPREDTQYF.

The rearrangement uses TRBV18 and TRBJ1-2; D gene unclear. V lost 2 bases and J lost 8, with 12 bases in between. CDR3 size: 13 residues. CDR1 and CDR2 from the germline V gene are KGHSH and LQKENI. CDR3 amino acids: CASSPGKDGGYTF. In DNA form, the CDR3 reads TGTGCCAGCTCACCAGGAAAGGATGGGGGCTACACCTTC.

The V gene is TRBV27, the J gene TRBJ2-7; tentatively, D is TRBD2 (5 bases). This CDR3 is built from 15 residues. The V gene's germline CDR1 is MNHEY and CDR2 SMNVEV (reference sequence). V was pared by 6 bases and J by 4 bases, with 19 bases between. The CDR3 nucleotides read TGTGCCAGCAGGACCCTCGGGGTAGGCACTTACGAGCAGTACTTC. It is translated as CASRTLGVGTYEQYF.

V and J are TRBV9 and TRBJ1-1; D is uncertain. V was trimmed by 0 bases and J by 3 bases, leaving 15 bases between them. Germline V gives CDR1 SGDLS, CDR2 YYNGEE. The CDR3 covers 16 residues. For the CDR3, the DNA is TGTGCCAGCAGCGTAGCAGTCGCAGCCTCGGACACTGAAGCTTTCTTT. It encodes CASSVAVAASDTEAFF.

V is TRBV30 and J is TRBJ2-7, with D possibly being TRBD2 (5 bases). The ends were cut back, 3 bases at V and 0 bases at J, with 12 bases in the middle. CDR3 length: 14 residues. Germline CDR1 is GTSNPN and CDR2 is SVGIG (reference sequence). The CDR3 bases are TGTGCCTGGAGGGGAGACCCAAGCTCCTACGAGCAGTACTTC. This gives the protein CAWRGDPSSYEQYF.

The chain couples TRBV7-9 to TRBJ1-5, with D hard to call. This CDR3 is built from 16 residues. In germline, CDR1 is SEHNR, CDR2 FQNEAQ (reference sequence). V was shortened by 2 bases and J by 2 bases, with 13 bases between the two germline ends. As DNA, the CDR3 is TGTGCCAGCAGCTTATCGGCGGGGATTGGCAATCAGCCCCAGCATTTT. This encodes CASSLSAGIGNQPQHF.